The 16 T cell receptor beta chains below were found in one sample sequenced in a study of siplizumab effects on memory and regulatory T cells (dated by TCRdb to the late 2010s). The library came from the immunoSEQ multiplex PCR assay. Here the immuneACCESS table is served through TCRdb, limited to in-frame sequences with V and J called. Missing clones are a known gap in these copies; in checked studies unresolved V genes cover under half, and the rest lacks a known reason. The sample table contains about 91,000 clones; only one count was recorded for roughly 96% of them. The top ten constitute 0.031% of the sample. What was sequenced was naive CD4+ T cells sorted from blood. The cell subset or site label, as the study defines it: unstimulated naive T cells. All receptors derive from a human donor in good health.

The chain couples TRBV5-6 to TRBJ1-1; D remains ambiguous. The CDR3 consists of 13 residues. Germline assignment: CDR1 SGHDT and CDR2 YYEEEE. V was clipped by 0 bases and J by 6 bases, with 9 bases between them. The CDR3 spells CASSLETYAEAFF. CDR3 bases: TGTGCCAGCAGCTTGGAAACGTACGCTGAAGCTTTCTTT.

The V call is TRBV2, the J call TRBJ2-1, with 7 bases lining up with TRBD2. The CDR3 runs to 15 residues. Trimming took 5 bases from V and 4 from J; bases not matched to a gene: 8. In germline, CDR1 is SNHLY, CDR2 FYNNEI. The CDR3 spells CASSSERGVYNEQFF. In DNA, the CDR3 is TGTGCCAGCAGTTCAGAGCGGGGCGTATACAATGAGCAGTTCTTC.

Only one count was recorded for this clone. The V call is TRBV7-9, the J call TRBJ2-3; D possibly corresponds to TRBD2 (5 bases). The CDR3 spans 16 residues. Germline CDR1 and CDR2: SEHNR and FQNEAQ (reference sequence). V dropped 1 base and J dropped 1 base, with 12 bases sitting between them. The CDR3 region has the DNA TGTGCCAGCAGCTTAGGGGTACTAGTAGGCACAGATACGCAGTATTTT. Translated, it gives CASSLGVLVGTDTQYF.

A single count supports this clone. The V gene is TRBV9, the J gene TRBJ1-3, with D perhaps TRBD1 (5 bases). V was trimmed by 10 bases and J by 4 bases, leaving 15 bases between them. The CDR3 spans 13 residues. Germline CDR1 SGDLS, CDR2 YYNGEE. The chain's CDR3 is CASSRGKGNTIYF. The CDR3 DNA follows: TGTGCCTCAAGTCGGGGCAAGGGAAACACCATATATTTT.

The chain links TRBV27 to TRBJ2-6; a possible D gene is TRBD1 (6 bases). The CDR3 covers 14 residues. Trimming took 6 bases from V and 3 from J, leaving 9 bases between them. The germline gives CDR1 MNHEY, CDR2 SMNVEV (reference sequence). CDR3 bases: TGTGCCAGCAGACAGGGCGGTGGGGCCAACGTCCTGACTTTC. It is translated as CASRQGGGANVLTF.

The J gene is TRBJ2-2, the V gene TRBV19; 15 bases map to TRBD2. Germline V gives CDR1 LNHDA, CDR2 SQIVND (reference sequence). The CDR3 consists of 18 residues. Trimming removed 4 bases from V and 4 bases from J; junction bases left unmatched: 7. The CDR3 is CASSTRTSGGASTGELFF. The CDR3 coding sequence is TGTGCCAGTAGTACGAGGACTAGCGGGGGGGCTAGCACCGGGGAGCTGTTTTTT.

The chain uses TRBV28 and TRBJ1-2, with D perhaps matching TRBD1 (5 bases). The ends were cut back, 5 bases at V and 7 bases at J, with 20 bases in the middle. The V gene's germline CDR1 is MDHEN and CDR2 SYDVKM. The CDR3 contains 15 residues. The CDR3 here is CASSAPGPGPGGYTF. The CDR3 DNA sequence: TGTGCCAGCAGTGCCCCGGGACCCGGGCCGGGTGGCTACACCTTC.

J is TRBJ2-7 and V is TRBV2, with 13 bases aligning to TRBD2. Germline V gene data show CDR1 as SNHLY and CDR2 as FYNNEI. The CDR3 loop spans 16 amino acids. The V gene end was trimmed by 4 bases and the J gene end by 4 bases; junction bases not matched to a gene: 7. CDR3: CASSVLAGGRKYEQYF. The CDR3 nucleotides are TGTGCCAGCAGTGTACTAGCGGGGGGGCGAAAATACGAGCAGTACTTC.

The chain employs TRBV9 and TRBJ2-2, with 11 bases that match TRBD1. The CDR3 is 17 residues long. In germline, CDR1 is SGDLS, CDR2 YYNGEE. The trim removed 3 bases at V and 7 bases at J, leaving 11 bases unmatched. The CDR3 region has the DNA TGTGCCAGCAGCGATCGGACAGGGGGCCGCGTGGGCGGGGAGCTGTTTTTT. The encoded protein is CASSDRTGGRVGGELFF.

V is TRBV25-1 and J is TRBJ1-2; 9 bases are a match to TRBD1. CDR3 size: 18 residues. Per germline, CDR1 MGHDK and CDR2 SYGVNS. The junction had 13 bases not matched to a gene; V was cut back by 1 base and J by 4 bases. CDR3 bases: TGTGCCAGCAGTGAATTTTCCGGGACAGGGCAAAGTTCCTATGGCTACACCTTC. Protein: CASSEFSGTGQSSYGYTF.

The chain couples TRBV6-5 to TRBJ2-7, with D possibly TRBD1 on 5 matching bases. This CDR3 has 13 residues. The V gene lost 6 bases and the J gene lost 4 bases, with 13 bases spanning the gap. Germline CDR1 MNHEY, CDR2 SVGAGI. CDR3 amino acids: CASREPGLYEQYF. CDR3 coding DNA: TGTGCCAGCAGAGAACCAGGGTTATACGAGCAGTACTTC.

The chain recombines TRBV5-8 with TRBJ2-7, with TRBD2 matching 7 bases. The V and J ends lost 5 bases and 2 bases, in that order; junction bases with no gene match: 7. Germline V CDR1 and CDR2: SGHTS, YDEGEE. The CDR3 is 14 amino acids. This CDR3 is CASRVAGLTYEQYF. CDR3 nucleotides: TGTGCCAGCAGGGTAGCGGGTCTAACCTACGAGCAGTACTTC.

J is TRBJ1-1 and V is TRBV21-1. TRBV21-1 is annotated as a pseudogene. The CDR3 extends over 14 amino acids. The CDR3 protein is CASSKRGESTEAFF. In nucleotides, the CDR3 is TGTGCCAGCAGCAAACGTGGGGAGAGCACTGAAGCTTTCTTT.

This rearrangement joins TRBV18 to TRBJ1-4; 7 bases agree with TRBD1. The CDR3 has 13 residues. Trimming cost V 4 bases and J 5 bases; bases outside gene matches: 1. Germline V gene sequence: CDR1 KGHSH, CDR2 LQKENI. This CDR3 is CASSQQGNEKLFF. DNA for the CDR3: TGTGCCAGCTCACAACAGGGGAATGAAAAACTGTTTTTT. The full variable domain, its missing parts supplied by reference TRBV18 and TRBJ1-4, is NAGVMQNPRHLVRRRGQEARLRCSPMKGHSHVYWYRQLPEEGLKFMVYLQKENIIDESGMPKERFSAEFPKEGPSILRIQQVVRGDSAAYFCASSQQGNEKLFFGSGTQLSVL.

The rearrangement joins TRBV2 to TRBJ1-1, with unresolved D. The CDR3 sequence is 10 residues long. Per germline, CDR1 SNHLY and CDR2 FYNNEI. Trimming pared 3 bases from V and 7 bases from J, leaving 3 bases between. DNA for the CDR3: TGTGCCAGCAGTGAGGGTGAAGCTTTCTTT. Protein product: CASSEGEAFF.

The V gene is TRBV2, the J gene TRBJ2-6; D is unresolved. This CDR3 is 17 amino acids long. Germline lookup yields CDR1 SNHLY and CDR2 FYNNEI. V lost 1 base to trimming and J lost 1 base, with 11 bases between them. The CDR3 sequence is CASSEGGYSSGANVLTF. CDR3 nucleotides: TGTGCCAGCAGTGAAGGGGGATATTCTTCTGGGGCCAACGTCCTGACTTTC.